A single sample is the source of the 8 T cell receptor beta chains below, sequenced in a study of sequential checkpoint blockade in melanoma. Treatment of the sample: randomized to nivolumab then ipilimumab (arm A) or the reverse (arm B). Libraries were prepared by immunoSEQ multiplex PCR; TCRdb keeps only in-frame clonotypes and omits some of them. Of around 40,000 clones detected, roughly 85% appear once; the ten largest clones hold approximately 12%. Here the sequenced sample was CD8+ T cells sorted from blood (inferred from file names), taken from a patient given nivolumab and ipilimumab in sequence. The receptors derive from a human donor with melanoma.

The chain carries TRBV7-9 and TRBJ1-1; D gene unclear. Trimming stripped 5 bases from V and 4 bases from J, with 11 bases between. Germline CDR1 reads SEHNR; CDR2 reads FQNEAQ (reference sequence). This CDR3 has 13 amino acids. The CDR3 loop is CASSPTPGTEAFF. The CDR3 DNA reads TGTGCCAGCAGCCCTACACCGGGCACTGAAGCTTTCTTT.

Only one count was recorded for this clone. V and J are TRBV10-3 and TRBJ2-2; 8 positions match TRBD2. Germline V gene sequence: CDR1 ENHRY, CDR2 SYGVKD. With 7 bases clipped from V and 2 bases from J, the junction kept 6 bases outside the gene matches. The CDR3 consists of 15 residues. The CDR3 is CAIMASGLNTGELFF. For the CDR3, the DNA is TGTGCCATCATGGCTAGCGGGCTAAACACCGGGGAGCTGTTTTTT.

The V gene is TRBV21-1, the J gene TRBJ2-2; the D call in the table, TRBD1, was not verified against the DNA. TRBV21-1 is reported as a pseudogene. The CDR3 covers 16 residues. CDR3: CASSKGQGPFTGELFF. The DNA for the CDR3 is TGTGCCAGCAGCAAAGGACAGGGGCCTTTCACCGGGGAGCTGTTTTTT.

The gene calls are TRBV7-9 and TRBJ2-7; possibly TRBD1 for D (5 bases). This CDR3 comprises 11 residues. The germline CDR1 and CDR2 sequences are SEHNR and FQNEAQ (reference sequence). With 4 bases removed from V and 6 bases from J, the gap between germline ends came to 7 bases. The CDR3 sequence is CASSSGFEQYF. Here the CDR3 DNA reads TGTGCCAGCAGCTCAGGGTTCGAGCAGTACTTC.

V is TRBV7-8 and J is TRBJ2-7; tentatively, D is TRBD2 (6 bases). The germline V gene has CDR1 SGHVS and CDR2 FQNEAQ. Deletions cut 5 bases from V and 3 bases from J, with 11 bases between. The CDR3 is 13 residues long. The CDR3 reads CASSPASDYEQYV. DNA for the CDR3: TGTGCCAGCAGCCCGGCTAGCGACTACGAGCAGTACGTC.

V is TRBV6-1 and J is TRBJ2-7, with 9 bases that match TRBD2. This CDR3 has 15 amino acids. The germline CDR1 and CDR2 sequences are MNHNS and SASEGT. The junction had 4 bases not matched to a gene; V was cut back by 3 bases and J by 1 base. DNA of the CDR3: TGTGCCAGCAGTGAGACTAGCGGCTCATCCTACGAGCAGTACGTC. It yields the protein CASSETSGSSYEQYV.

The sample holds a few counts of this clone. The rearrangement links TRBV7-5 to TRBJ2-7; the DNA was not compared with TRBD2, the D call given in the table. TRBV7-5 is noted as a pseudogene. CDR3 size: 13 residues. The CDR3 here is CARSPGLGYEQYV. CDR3 nucleotide sequence: TGTGCCAGAAGCCCCGGACTAGGCTACGAGCAGTACGTC.

The J gene is TRBJ2-7, the V gene TRBV28; perhaps TRBD1 as D (5 bases). The CDR3 contains 12 residues. The germline V gene encodes CDR1 MDHEN and CDR2 SYDVKM. Deletions cut 3 bases from V and 7 bases from J, with 10 bases between. As DNA, the CDR3 is TGTGCCAGCAGTTTTTCTCAGGGAGAGCAGTACTTC. It is translated as CASSFSQGEQYF.